This TCR beta chain was documented in a study of T cell responses to AZD1222 COVID-19 vaccine. Overall study results and limits: Donors in the cohort were predominantly white British and more often female, and clonal diversity was possibly underestimated. Recipients of AZD1222 seropositive at baseline numbered only five or six. No repertoire was sampled before or during the peak T cell response, only after it.

The data were produced by immunoSEQ multiplex PCR, yet TCRdb's version contains in-frame clones alone and is incomplete. The repertoire holds some 150,000 clones, with just under 95% as singletons. The CDR3 length is 15 residues. V lost 4 bases to trimming and J lost 7 bases; unmatched junction nucleotides: 12. Germline loops: CDR1 SGHRS, CDR2 YFSETQ. In regard to this clone: Its antigen is unidentified.

Sample: peripheral blood, taken on day 0 of AZD1222 vaccination. This chain links TRBV5-1 with TRBJ1-1, with TRBD1 matching over 8 bases. The sequence was obtained from an adult in good health. CDR3 loop: CASSGRTGGEHEAFF. The CDR3, as DNA: TGCGCCAGCAGCGGCCGTACAGGGGGAGAGCATGAAGCTTTCTTT.